Presented here are 5 T cell receptor beta chains from one specimen sequenced in a study of cytomegalovirus exposure and HLA in healthy donors. Use of 60 Vbeta and 13 Jbeta primers characterized the PCR. Clones were sequenced by immunoSEQ multiplex PCR, and TCRdb holds only the in-frame ones, with some missing. The sample records roughly 110,000 clones, 65% to 85% being singletons. The sample was PBMCs. The source is a male donor in good health and CMV-seropositive.

This clone was found a few times. Here the CDR3 reads CATSRDQVVGYGYTF. In nucleotides, the CDR3 is TGTGCCACCAGCAGAGATCAGGTCGTCGGCTATGGCTACACCTTC. The chain is built from TRBV15 and TRBJ1-2; D ambiguous. CDR1 is LNHNV and CDR2 is YYDKDF in the germline V gene (reference sequence). The CDR3 totals 15 residues. V was trimmed by 0 bases and J by 4 bases, leaving 12 bases between them.

This chain joins TRBV5-1 and TRBJ2-1; 10 nucleotides align to TRBD2. The CDR3 covers 15 residues. The V gene's germline CDR1 is SGHRS and CDR2 YFSETQ. V trimming: 1 base; J trimming: 10 bases; junction bases outside the gene matches: 8. CDR3 amino acids: CASSLSSGSAGEQFF. The DNA of the CDR3 is TGCGCCAGCAGCTTGTCTAGCGGGAGCGCGGGGGAGCAGTTCTTC.

J is TRBJ2-4 and V is TRBV5-1; a possible D gene is TRBD1 (5 bases). With 4 bases removed from V and 8 bases from J, the gap between germline ends came to 13 bases. Germline CDR1 is SGHRS and CDR2 is YFSETQ. The CDR3 is made up of 13 amino acids. The CDR3 DNA is TGCGCCAGCAGCCCTACCGTCAGGGACATTCAGTACTTC. As protein: CASSPTVRDIQYF.

The CDR3 region has the DNA TGTGCCAGCTCACCACAGGGGGCGAACACCGGGGAGCTGTTTTTT. It codes for CASSPQGANTGELFF. The chain combines TRBV18 with TRBJ2-2; perhaps TRBD1 as D (6 bases). The CDR3 has 15 amino acids. Trimming took off 1 base at V and 0 bases at J, with 6 bases between the two ends. The germline gives CDR1 KGHSH, CDR2 LQKENI. The variable domain in full, completed from reference TRBV18 and TRBJ2-2, reads NAGVMQNPRHLVRRRGQEARLRCSPMKGHSHVYWYRQLPEEGLKFMVYLQKENIIDESGMPKERFSAEFPKEGPSILRIQQVVRGDSAAYFCASSPQGANTGELFFGEGSRLTVL.

V gene TRBV5-1 combines with J gene TRBJ2-1, with 8 bases lining up with TRBD1. Per the germline V gene, CDR1 is SGHRS and CDR2 is YFSETQ. V gave up 6 bases and J gave up 6 bases; unmatched junction bases: 14. The CDR3 covers 16 residues. The CDR3 DNA sequence: TGCGCCAGCAACAGCTTCGGGACAGGAGGAGGCAATGAGCAGTTCTTC. Encoded protein: CASNSFGTGGGNEQFF.